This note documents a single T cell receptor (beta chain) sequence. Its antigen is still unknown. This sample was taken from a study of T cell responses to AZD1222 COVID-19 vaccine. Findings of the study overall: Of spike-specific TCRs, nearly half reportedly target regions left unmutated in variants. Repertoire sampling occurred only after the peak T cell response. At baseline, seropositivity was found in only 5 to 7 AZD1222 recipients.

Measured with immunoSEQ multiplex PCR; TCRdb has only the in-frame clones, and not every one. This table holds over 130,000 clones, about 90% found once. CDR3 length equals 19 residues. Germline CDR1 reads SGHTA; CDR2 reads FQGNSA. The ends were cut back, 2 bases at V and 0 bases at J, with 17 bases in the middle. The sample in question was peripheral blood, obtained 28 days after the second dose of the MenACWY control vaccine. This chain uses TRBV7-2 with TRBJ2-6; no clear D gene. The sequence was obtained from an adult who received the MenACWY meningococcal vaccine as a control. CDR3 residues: CASSLWAGQSRSGANVLTF. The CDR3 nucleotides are TGTGCCAGCAGCTTATGGGCAGGCCAGTCCCGCTCTGGGGCCAACGTCCTGACTTTC.